This TCR beta chain was identified during a study of neoadjuvant anti-PD-1 for oral cavity cancer. Trimming stripped 1 base from V and 6 bases from J, with 16 bases between. CDR1 is SEHNR, CDR2 FQNEAQ, per germline (reference sequence). CDR3 length equals 15 residues. Generated by immunoSEQ multiplex PCR, the TCRdb table keeps only in-frame clones and is missing some. This repertoire shows about 14,000 clones, 71% found once; its top ten account for roughly 3.2%. PBMCs were not maintained or expanded in culture before analysis. The clonotype comes from a person aged 35 to 85 with oral cavity squamous cell carcinoma. Sample: PBMCs, taken before nivolumab (anti-PD-1) treatment. The chain recombines TRBV7-9 with TRBJ2-7; possible D gene TRBD2, 7 bases. The DNA for the CDR3 is TGTGCCAGCAGCTTAGTCGGGGGGCGACCTGGCGAGCAGTACTTC. It codes for CASSLVGGRPGEQYF.